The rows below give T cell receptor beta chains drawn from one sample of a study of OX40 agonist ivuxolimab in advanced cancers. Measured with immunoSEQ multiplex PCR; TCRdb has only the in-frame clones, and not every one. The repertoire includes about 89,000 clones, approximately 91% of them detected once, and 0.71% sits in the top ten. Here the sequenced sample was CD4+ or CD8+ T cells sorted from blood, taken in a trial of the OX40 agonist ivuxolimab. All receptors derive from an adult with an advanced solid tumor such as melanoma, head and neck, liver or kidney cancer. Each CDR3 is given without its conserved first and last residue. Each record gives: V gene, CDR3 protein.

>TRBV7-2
ASSLGRLYEQY
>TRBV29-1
SVEGSGTSTDTQY
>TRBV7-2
ASSLTWNTEAF
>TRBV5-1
ASSTTRADTGELF
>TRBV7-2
ASGYGTPVYNEQF
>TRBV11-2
ASSPNRPGLSSYNEQF
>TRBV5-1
ASSQGFPGELF
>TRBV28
ASSRPDRFDGYT
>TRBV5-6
ASSLSMGSTEAF
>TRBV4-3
ASSQDRGFREQY
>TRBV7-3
ASSLTGAGSNSPLH
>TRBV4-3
ASSQASNSPEAF
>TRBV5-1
ASRDNLSTDTQY
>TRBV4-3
ASSKSGTGPYEQY
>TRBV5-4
ASSVQGAKETQY
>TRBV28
ASSLHQGTTGELF
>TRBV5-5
ASSLAGTDFVHL
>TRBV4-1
ASSQNYATGTSGNTIY
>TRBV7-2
ASSLVPGGASYEQY
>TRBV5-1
ASSIGRGLVSDTQY
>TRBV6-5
ASGSSSYNEQF
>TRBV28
ASSQNSYEQY
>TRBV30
AWSPSRSSSYNEQF
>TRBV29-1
SVRTGPEPQH
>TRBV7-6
ASSPPGTSVSGELF
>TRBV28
ASRRTATDTQY
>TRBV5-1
ASSLVGANTGELF
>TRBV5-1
ASSLVPGLAGTGEQF
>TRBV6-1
ASSEVWEQY
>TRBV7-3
ASNPRGTPYEQY
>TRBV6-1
ASSEKQVEAF
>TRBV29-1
SVHRDRSSYEQY
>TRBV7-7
ASSPGPNSPLH
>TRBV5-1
ASSELGNQPQH
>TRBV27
ASSPLFRTGGGNEQY
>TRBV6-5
ASSSALWHGYT
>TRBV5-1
ASSLEASNQPQH